A single sample gave rise to the 22 T cell receptor beta chains below, sequenced in a study of blood T cell repertoires in COVID-19. Profiling relied on immunoSEQ multiplex PCR, and the TCRdb table lists in-frame clones only, not all of them. The sample lists about 100,000 clones, 70% to 90% seen once, with roughly 13% in the top ten. Material: peripheral blood. These receptors originate from a human donor in a cohort sampled during active COVID-19.

A few counts support this clone. For the CDR3, the DNA is TGTGCTAGTGGGTCGGGACAGATTTCCTACAATGAGCAGTTCTTC. It specifies CASGSGQISYNEQFF. The chain carries TRBV12-5 and TRBJ2-1, with TRBD1 identical over 7 bases. J gave up 1 base and V 6 bases, and 6 bases lay outside the gene matches. Germline V gives CDR1 LGHNT, CDR2 FRNRAP. This CDR3 contains 15 residues.

The chain joins TRBV7-9 to TRBJ2-1; D is perhaps TRBD2 (5 bases). The CDR3 sequence is 11 residues long. Germline loops: CDR1 SEHNR, CDR2 FQNEAQ (reference sequence). V lost 7 bases, J lost 9 bases, and 10 bases lay in between. CDR3 DNA sequence: TGTGCCAGCAATAGAGGGATTGAGCAGTTCTTC. Translating it yields CASNRGIEQFF.

The chain links TRBV24-1 to TRBJ1-2; D perhaps matches TRBD1 (6 bases). This CDR3 is built from 12 residues. The V end was cut by 4 bases, the J end by 4 bases, with 6 bases between. In germline, CDR1 is KGHDR, CDR2 SFDVKD. CDR3 loop: CATSDRGYGYTF. In nucleotides, the CDR3 is TGTGCCACCAGTGACAGGGGCTATGGCTACACCTTC.

V usage is TRBV5-1 and J usage is TRBJ2-1; 13 bases line up with TRBD2. Germline CDR1 is SGHRS and CDR2 is YFSETQ. V lost 0 bases to trimming and J lost 7 bases; unmatched junction nucleotides: 4. The CDR3 is made up of 16 amino acids. The CDR3 region has the DNA TGCGCCAGCAGCTTGGGAGGACTAGCGGGAGTGAATGAGCAGTTCTTC. It specifies CASSLGGLAGVNEQFF.

The chain uses TRBV7-2 and TRBJ1-4; D not certain. V lost 1 base and J lost 0, with 9 bases in between. Germline V lookup: CDR1 SGHTA, CDR2 FQGNSA. CDR3 length: 16 amino acids. DNA of the CDR3: TGTGCCAGCAGCTTAGTTGAGGGAGCAACTAATGAAAAACTGTTTTTT. Its translation is CASSLVEGATNEKLFF.

The chain couples TRBV7-6 to TRBJ1-4; weak D call: TRBD1 (5 bases). Trimming left V 0 bases short and J 8 bases short, with 7 bases between. The CDR3 length is 13 residues. The germline V gene encodes CDR1 SGHVS and CDR2 FNYEAQ. Here the CDR3 DNA reads TGTGCCAGCAGCTTAGCGCCAGGGGAAAAACTGTTTTTT. Residues: CASSLAPGEKLFF.

The CDR3 region is CASSKVRQGAPYGYTF. The CDR3 nucleotides are TGTGCCAGCAGCAAAGTGAGACAGGGGGCCCCCTATGGCTACACCTTC. The V gene is TRBV21-1, the J gene TRBJ1-2; the table's D call, TRBD1, was not checked against the DNA. TRBV21-1 is annotated as a pseudogene. CDR3 length: 16 amino acids.

By proportion, this clone is medium-sized (0.01 to 0.1%). The chain uses TRBV6-1 and TRBJ1-4; the D gene is possibly TRBD1 (6 bases). Germline loops: CDR1 MNHNS, CDR2 SASEGT. With 2 bases removed from V and 2 bases from J, the gap between germline ends came to 6 bases. The CDR3 runs to 14 residues. CDR3 loop: CASSERGTNEKLFF. The CDR3 DNA follows: TGTGCCAGCAGTGAAAGGGGGACTAATGAAAAACTGTTTTTT.

The CDR3 DNA is TGTGCCAGCAGTGAGGCTTGGCAGGGTAATTCACCCCTCCACTTT. It translates to CASSEAWQGNSPLHF. This rearrangement joins TRBV6-1 to TRBJ1-6; D may be TRBD1 (5 bases). Deletions cut 3 bases from V and 6 bases from J, with 12 bases between. Germline V lookup: CDR1 MNHNS, CDR2 SASEGT. The CDR3 is 15 residues long.

J is TRBJ2-7 and V is TRBV11-2; 10 positions match TRBD2. The length of the CDR3 is 15 residues. The J segment lost 2 bases and the V segment lost 5 bases, leaving 6 bases of the junction unmatched. Looked up from germline, CDR1 is SGHAT and CDR2 is FQNNGV. The CDR3 region has the DNA TGTGCCAGCAGCCCCAGGACTAGCGGAACCTACGAGCAGTACTTC. Its translation: CASSPRTSGTYEQYF.

In this sample, this clone turned up a few times. J is TRBJ1-5 and V is TRBV7-2; D remains unclear. Trimming shortened V by 4 bases and J by 7 bases, and 11 bases separated the two germline ends. The CDR3 has 13 residues. In germline, CDR1 is SGHTA, CDR2 FQGNSA. CDR3 sequence (DNA): TGTGCCAGCAGCTACGGGGTTAGGCAGCCCCAGCATTTT. Translation gives CASSYGVRQPQHF.

The chain recombines TRBV10-3 with TRBJ2-7; possible D gene TRBD1, 6 bases. This CDR3 comprises 12 residues. The ends were cut back, 10 bases at V and 5 bases at J, with 15 bases in the middle. From germline, CDR1 is ENHRY and CDR2 SYGVKD. The CDR3 spells CATQGDPNEQYF. CDR3 DNA: TGTGCCACACAGGGAGACCCCAACGAGCAGTACTTC.

This clone was detected only once. The rearrangement joins TRBV28 to TRBJ1-1; tentative D call: TRBD1 (5 bases). This CDR3 region has 15 residues. CDR1 and CDR2 (germline): MDHEN, SYDVKM. V lost 6 bases, J lost 2 bases, and 16 bases lay in between. The DNA of the CDR3 is TGTGCCAGCAGCGGCATGGGGGGTCACAACACTGAAGCTTTCTTT. Translated, it gives CASSGMGGHNTEAFF. The full variable domain, its missing parts supplied by reference TRBV28 and TRBJ1-1, is DVKVTQSSRYLVKRTGEKVFLECVQDMDHENMFWYRQDPGLGLRLIYFSYDVKMKEKGDIPEGYSVSREKKERFSLILESASTNQTSMYLCASSGMGGHNTEAFFGQGTRLTVV.

This sequence joins TRBV7-2 and TRBJ1-1; D unresolved. CDR1 SGHTA and CDR2 FQGNSA come from the germline V gene. CDR3 size: 14 residues. The V end lost 4 bases, the J end lost 0 bases, and 9 bases lay between the germline ends. The CDR3 protein is CASSSQIMNTEAFF. In DNA, the CDR3 is TGTGCCAGCAGCTCCCAGATCATGAACACTGAAGCTTTCTTT.

This clone was recorded a few times. The CDR3 region has the DNA TGTGCCAGCAGCGTGACAAATATTGAAGCTTTCTTT. This codes for CASSVTNIEAFF. The chain couples TRBV7-2 to TRBJ1-1; D is uncertain. Trimming left V 5 bases short and J 7 bases short, with 11 bases between. CDR1 SGHTA and CDR2 FQGNSA come from the germline V gene. The CDR3 covers 12 residues. The entire variable domain, with the rest obtained from reference TRBV7-2 and TRBJ1-1, is as follows: GAGVSQSPSNKVTEKGKDVELRCDPISGHTALYWYRQSLGQGLEFLIYFQGNSAPDKSGLPSDRFSAERTGGSVSTLTIQRTQQEDSAVYLCASSVTNIEAFFGQGTRLTVV.

The V gene is TRBV18, the J gene TRBJ2-1; D perhaps matches TRBD2 (5 bases). The CDR3 runs 14 residues. Trimming shortened V by 2 bases and J by 4 bases, and 9 bases separated the two germline ends. Germline CDR1 reads KGHSH; CDR2 reads LQKENI. For the CDR3, the DNA is TGTGCCAGCTCACCAGGAATAGCGTACAATGAGCAGTTCTTC. Amino acids: CASSPGIAYNEQFF.

The V and J genes are TRBV7-6 and TRBJ2-3; 9 bases match TRBD2. J gave up 2 bases and V 2 bases, and 5 bases lay outside the gene matches. This CDR3 is 16 amino acids long. CDR1 SGHVS and CDR2 FNYEAQ come from the germline V gene. The CDR3 loop is CASSLWASGNTDTQYF. Written as DNA, the CDR3 is TGTGCCAGCAGCTTATGGGCTAGCGGGAACACAGATACGCAGTATTTT.

This clone was recorded once. CDR3 sequence: CASSQFVSANTGELFF. The CDR3 nucleotides are TGTGCCAGCAGCCAGTTTGTAAGCGCGAACACCGGGGAGCTGTTTTTT. This sequence joins TRBV3-1 (or the pseudogene TRBV3-2) and TRBJ2-2; D remains ambiguous. The CDR3 totals 16 residues. The V gene lost 3 bases and the J gene lost 0 bases, with 11 bases spanning the gap. Germline assignment: CDR1 LGHDT and CDR2 YNNKEL (reference sequence).

This clone was seen a single time. The chain carries TRBV7-2 and TRBJ2-1, with D perhaps TRBD2 (6 bases). CDR3 size: 12 residues. V was clipped by 5 bases and J by 6 bases, with 8 bases between them. From germline, CDR1 is SGHTA and CDR2 FQGNSA. DNA of the CDR3: TGTGCCAGCAGCCGTAGCGGCAATGAGCAGTTCTTC. Translation gives CASSRSGNEQFF.

This chain joins TRBV19 and TRBJ1-2; D remains unclear. Per germline, CDR1 LNHDA and CDR2 SQIVND (reference sequence). The V and J ends lost 3 bases and 0 bases respectively, with 11 bases between them. The CDR3 is 15 residues long. The CDR3 bases are TGTGCCAGTAGTATGGCGGGCCATCCTAACTATGGCTACACCTTC. Its translation: CASSMAGHPNYGYTF.

The CDR3 DNA is TGTGCCAGCAGCTCACAGGGGGCCGGCACTGAAGCTTTCTTT. Translating gives CASSSQGAGTEAFF. The chain employs TRBV7-9 and TRBJ1-1; TRBD1 aligns across 9 bases. This CDR3 is 14 amino acids long. V trimming: 4 bases; J trimming: 4 bases; junction bases outside the gene matches: 4. Germline V gene sequence: CDR1 SEHNR, CDR2 FQNEAQ (reference sequence).

CDR3 amino acids: CASSQDGSNEQFF. The CDR3 DNA is TGCGCCAGCAGCCAAGACGGTTCCAATGAGCAGTTCTTC. The chain is built from TRBV4-3 and TRBJ2-1; D ambiguous. This CDR3 has 13 residues. Germline V CDR1 and CDR2: LGHNA, YSLEER. Deletions cut 0 bases from V and 6 bases from J, with 6 bases between.